A single sample is the source of the 21 T cell receptor beta chains below, sequenced in a study of cytomegalovirus exposure and HLA in healthy donors. In the PCR, 60 Vbeta and 13 Jbeta primers were used. The table came from immunoSEQ multiplex PCR; TCRdb's copy has only in-frame clones and leaves some out. The sample has 72,000 or so clones, about 67% seen once; the top ten hold over 9.5%. The source material was PBMCs. The receptors come from a human donor in good health.

This clone showed up just a few times. The V gene is TRBV5-1, the J gene TRBJ2-7, with TRBD2 matching 8 bases. Germline loops: CDR1 SGHRS, CDR2 YFSETQ. J gave up 3 bases and V 1 base, and 6 bases lay outside the gene matches. This CDR3 is built from 15 residues. The CDR3 DNA is TGCGCCAGCAGCTTGTCAACTAGCGGCTTCTACGAGCAGTACTTC. Protein: CASSLSTSGFYEQYF.

In its sample, this clone was seen a few times. The chain combines TRBV28 with TRBJ1-2; 8 bases line up with TRBD1. CDR1 is MDHEN, CDR2 SYDVKM, per germline. This CDR3 has 15 residues. V gave up 7 bases and J gave up 1 base; unmatched junction bases: 8. In DNA form, the CDR3 reads TGTGCCAGCACCTCCCGACAGGGGATTAACTATGGCTACACCTTC. It encodes CASTSRQGINYGYTF.

The rearrangement uses TRBV7-2 and TRBJ2-5; weak D call: TRBD2 (5 bases). The CDR3 runs to 11 residues. Deletions cut 7 bases from V and 7 bases from J, with 10 bases between. CDR1 and CDR2 from the germline V gene are SGHTA and FQGNSA. In DNA, the CDR3 is TGTGCCAGCATCCAAGGAGGGACCCAGTACTTC. It translates to CASIQGGTQYF. Filled out from reference TRBV7-2 and TRBJ2-5, the complete variable domain reads GAGVSQSPSNKVTEKGKDVELRCDPISGHTALYWYRQSLGQGLEFLIYFQGNSAPDKSGLPSDRFSAERTGGSVSTLTIQRTQQEDSAVYLCASIQGGTQYFGPGTRLLVL.

In this sample, this clone turned up a few times. The chain carries TRBV5-1 and TRBJ1-3; 10 bases are a match to TRBD1. Unmatched junction bases numbered 8, after V lost 7 bases and J lost 4 bases. From germline, CDR1 is SGHRS and CDR2 YFSETQ. The CDR3 extends over 15 amino acids. The CDR3 DNA sequence: TGCGCCAGCGGAACGACAGGGGGCGAAGGAAACACCATATATTTT. This gives the protein CASGTTGGEGNTIYF.

V and J are TRBV11-2 and TRBJ2-1, with 8 bases aligning to TRBD2. From germline, CDR1 is SGHAT and CDR2 FQNNGV. The CDR3 contains 15 residues. The ends lost 4 bases at V and 8 bases at J; junction bases unmatched: 10. The CDR3 is CASSSGLGSSDEQFF. CDR3 nucleotides: TGTGCCAGCAGCTCGGGACTAGGATCGTCGGATGAGCAGTTCTTC.

Only a few counts were recorded for this clone. The chain joins TRBV5-6 to TRBJ1-5; D gene unclear. Trimming took off 0 bases at V and 11 bases at J, with 15 bases between the two ends. The length of the CDR3 is 14 residues. From germline, CDR1 is SGHDT and CDR2 YYEEEE. CDR3 loop: CASSLGPSSGTQHF. CDR3 coding DNA: TGTGCCAGCAGCTTGGGCCCCAGCTCGGGGACCCAGCATTTT.

CDR3: CAWTSGYSTDTQYF. In nucleotides, the CDR3 is TGTGCCTGGACTAGCGGATATAGCACAGATACGCAGTATTTT. The chain links TRBV30 to TRBJ2-3, with 7 bases aligning to TRBD2. This CDR3 spans 14 amino acids. The germline CDR1 and CDR2 sequences are GTSNPN and SVGIG (reference sequence). J was trimmed by 0 bases and V by 4 bases; bases with no gene match: 4.

The J gene is TRBJ1-2, the V gene TRBV27; D is ambiguous. CDR3 length: 13 residues. Germline CDR1 is MNHEY and CDR2 is SMNVEV (reference sequence). The V gene lost 9 bases and the J gene lost 0 bases, with 11 bases spanning the gap. This CDR3 reads CASAGESNYGYTF. The CDR3 region has the DNA TGTGCCAGTGCCGGGGAGTCTAACTATGGCTACACCTTC.

CDR3 residues: CASSLSRQGNQPQHF. The CDR3 DNA reads TGTGCCAGCAGTTTATCCCGACAGGGCAATCAGCCCCAGCATTTT. V is TRBV28 and J is TRBJ1-5; D may be TRBD1 (6 bases). V gave up 1 base and J gave up 2 bases, with 9 bases separating them. The CDR3 is 15 amino acids. In germline, CDR1 is MDHEN, CDR2 SYDVKM.

The genes are TRBV7-9 and TRBJ2-7; 7 positions match TRBD1. In germline, CDR1 is SEHNR, CDR2 FQNEAQ (reference sequence). The ends lost 4 bases at V and 2 bases at J; junction bases unmatched: 5. There are 14 residues in the CDR3. The CDR3 is CASSSRQGPYEQYF. CDR3 coding DNA: TGTGCCAGCAGCTCTCGACAGGGCCCCTACGAGCAGTACTTC.

The chain links TRBV9 to TRBJ1-1; D is ambiguous. Germline V gives CDR1 SGDLS, CDR2 YYNGEE. This CDR3 spans 15 amino acids. Trimming stripped 0 bases from V and 1 base from J, with 10 bases between. The CDR3 bases are TGTGCCAGCAGCGTAGATGAGGGAGGGAACACTGAAGCTTTCTTT. The encoded protein is CASSVDEGGNTEAFF.

The chain links TRBV11-3 to TRBJ1-1; D gene unclear. The ends were cut back, 3 bases at V and 1 base at J, with 3 bases in the middle. The germline CDR1 and CDR2 sequences are SGHNT and YENEEA. This CDR3 contains 12 residues. CDR3 loop: CASSFGNTEAFF. The DNA for the CDR3 is TGTGCCAGCAGCTTCGGGAACACTGAAGCTTTCTTT.

This chain links TRBV19 with TRBJ1-5; 8 bases match TRBD1. CDR3 length: 14 residues. Germline V gene lookup returns CDR1 LNHDA and CDR2 SQIVND (reference sequence). With 9 bases clipped from V and 5 bases from J, the junction kept 9 bases outside the gene matches. CDR3 loop: CASRLPGGHQPQHF. The CDR3, as DNA: TGTGCCAGCCGACTCCCAGGGGGCCATCAGCCCCAGCATTTT.

This clone was recorded a few times. The gene calls are TRBV19 and TRBJ2-3; TRBD2 matches 11 bases. Germline loops: CDR1 LNHDA, CDR2 SQIVND (reference sequence). There are 15 residues in the CDR3. Trimming removed 2 bases from V and 4 bases from J; junction bases left unmatched: 2. The CDR3: CASSILAGGSDTQYF. As DNA, the CDR3 is TGTGCCAGTAGTATACTAGCGGGAGGCTCAGATACGCAGTATTTT.

This chain connects TRBV5-1 to TRBJ2-2, with 9 bases lining up with TRBD1. The CDR3 totals 15 residues. Germline loops: CDR1 SGHRS, CDR2 YFSETQ. J lost 6 bases, V lost 4 bases, and 7 bases had no gene match. CDR3 residues: CASSPGTGRSGELFF. The CDR3 region has the DNA TGCGCCAGCAGCCCCGGGACAGGGAGGTCCGGGGAGCTGTTTTTT.

This clone was counted only a few times. This chain connects TRBV5-4 to TRBJ1-2; D may be TRBD1 (6 bases). Deletions cut 2 bases from V and 8 bases from J, with 16 bases between. CDR1 is SGHNT, CDR2 YYREEE, per germline (reference sequence). The CDR3 runs 14 residues. CDR3 bases: TGTGCCAGCAGCTTCTCTTGGGGGGGCCAGGGCTACACCTTC. Residues: CASSFSWGGQGYTF.

V usage is TRBV27 and J usage is TRBJ2-1; unclear D gene. The V gene lost 2 bases and the J gene lost 0 bases, with 5 bases spanning the gap. This CDR3 has 14 residues. CDR1 is MNHEY and CDR2 is SMNVEV in the germline V gene (reference sequence). The CDR3 region has the DNA TGTGCCAGCAGTTTACTGAGCTCCTACAATGAGCAGTTCTTC. It is translated as CASSLLSSYNEQFF.

This clone was counted only a few times. CDR3 protein: CGGAGANVLTF. The CDR3 DNA follows: TGTGGGGGAGCTGGGGCCAACGTCCTGACTTTC. V is TRBV30 and J is TRBJ2-6, with a possible D match to TRBD2 (5 bases). Per germline, CDR1 GTSNPN and CDR2 SVGIG (reference sequence). The CDR3 is 11 residues long.

In its sample, this clone was seen a few times. The sample has other DNA sequences that encode this CDR3 too. The chain uses TRBV10-3 and TRBJ1-2, with 7 bases matching TRBD1. The length of the CDR3 is 13 residues. CDR1 ENHRY and CDR2 SYGVKD come from the germline V gene. J gave up 2 bases and V 6 bases, and 3 bases lay outside the gene matches. In DNA form, the CDR3 reads TGTGCCATCAGCCGACAGGGAAACTATGGCTACACCTTC. This encodes CAISRQGNYGYTF.

This clone was recorded a few times. Other DNA sequences from this sample encode an identical CDR3 as well. The chain recombines TRBV11-2 with TRBJ2-1; 9 nucleotides agree with TRBD2. The CDR3 covers 14 residues. Germline CDR1 and CDR2: SGHAT and FQNNGV. Losses at the gene ends were 2 bases for V and 6 bases for J; bases not matched to a gene: 2. The CDR3 DNA is TGTGCCAGCAGCTTACTAGCGGGAAGCAATGAGCAGTTCTTC. It translates to CASSLLAGSNEQFF.

The chain employs TRBV9 and TRBJ1-2, with D possibly TRBD1 on 6 matching bases. This CDR3 has 15 residues. The V gene lost 3 bases and the J gene lost 2 bases, with 14 bases spanning the gap. Germline V gives CDR1 SGDLS, CDR2 YYNGEE. CDR3 sequence (DNA): TGTGCCAGCAGCGAGATGGTCCAGGGGAACTATGGCTACACCTTC. Translation: CASSEMVQGNYGYTF.